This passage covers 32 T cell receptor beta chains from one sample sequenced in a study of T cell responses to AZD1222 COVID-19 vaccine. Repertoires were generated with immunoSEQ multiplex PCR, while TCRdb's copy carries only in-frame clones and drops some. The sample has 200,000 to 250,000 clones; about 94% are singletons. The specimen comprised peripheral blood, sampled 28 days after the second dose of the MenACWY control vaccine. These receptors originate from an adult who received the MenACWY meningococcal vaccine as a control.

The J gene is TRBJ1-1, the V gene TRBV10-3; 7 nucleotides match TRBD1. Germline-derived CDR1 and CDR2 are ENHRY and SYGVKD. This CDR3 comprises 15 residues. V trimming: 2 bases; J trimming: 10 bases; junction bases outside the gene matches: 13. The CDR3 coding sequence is TGTGCCATCAGTGAGCCGATGACAGGGAAGAGAGGAGCTTTCTTT. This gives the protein CAISEPMTGKRGAFF.

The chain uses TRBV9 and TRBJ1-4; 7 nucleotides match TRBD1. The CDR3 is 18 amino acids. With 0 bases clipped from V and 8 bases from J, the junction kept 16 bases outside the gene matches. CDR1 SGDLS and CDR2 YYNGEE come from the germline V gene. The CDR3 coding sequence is TGTGCCAGCAGCGTAGCTGACAGGGCTCAAGTAGTAAACGAAAAACTGTTTTTT. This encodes CASSVADRAQVVNEKLFF.

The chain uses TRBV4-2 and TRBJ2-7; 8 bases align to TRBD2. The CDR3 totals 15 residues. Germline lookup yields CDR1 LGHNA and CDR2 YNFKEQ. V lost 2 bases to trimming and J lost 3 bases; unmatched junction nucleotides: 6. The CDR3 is CASSQKSSGYYEQYF. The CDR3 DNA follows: TGTGCCAGCAGCCAAAAGTCTAGCGGGTACTACGAGCAGTACTTC.

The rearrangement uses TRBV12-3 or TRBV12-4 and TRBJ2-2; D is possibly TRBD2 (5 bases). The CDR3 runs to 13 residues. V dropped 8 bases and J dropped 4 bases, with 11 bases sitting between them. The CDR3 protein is CASGLQVTGELFF. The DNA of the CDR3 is TGTGCCAGCGGACTTCAAGTCACCGGGGAGCTGTTTTTT.

The CDR3 spells CASSQTPGTRLTDTQYF. The CDR3 nucleotides are TGCGCCAGCAGCCAAACACCCGGGACTAGGCTCACAGATACGCAGTATTTT. The V call is TRBV4-1, the J call TRBJ2-3, with TRBD2 identical over 8 bases. This CDR3 contains 17 residues. The germline V gene has CDR1 MGHRA and CDR2 YSYEKL. V lost 2 bases to trimming and J lost 2 bases; unmatched junction nucleotides: 9.

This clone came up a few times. The CDR3 region is CAWSFGGGNEKLFF. The CDR3 DNA is TGTGCCTGGAGTTTTGGGGGGGGTAATGAAAAACTGTTTTTT. The V and J genes are TRBV30 and TRBJ1-4; perhaps TRBD1 as D (5 bases). CDR3 length equals 14 residues. Trimming removed 2 bases at V and 4 bases at J, with 11 bases between. CDR1 and CDR2 (germline): GTSNPN, SVGIG (reference sequence).

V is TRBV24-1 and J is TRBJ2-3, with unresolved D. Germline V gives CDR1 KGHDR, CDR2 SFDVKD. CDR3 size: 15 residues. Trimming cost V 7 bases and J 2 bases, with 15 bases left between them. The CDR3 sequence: CATSFRADLTDTQYF. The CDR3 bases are TGTGCCACCAGCTTTCGGGCAGACCTCACAGATACGCAGTATTTT.

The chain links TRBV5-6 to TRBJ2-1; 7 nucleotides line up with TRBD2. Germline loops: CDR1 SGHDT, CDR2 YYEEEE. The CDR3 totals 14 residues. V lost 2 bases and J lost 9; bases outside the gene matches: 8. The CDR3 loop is CASSLLARGSEQFF. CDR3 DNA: TGTGCCAGCAGCTTACTAGCGAGGGGCAGTGAGCAGTTCTTC. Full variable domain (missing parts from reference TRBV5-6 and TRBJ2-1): DAGVTQSPTHLIKTRGQQVTLRCSPKSGHDTVSWYQQALGQGPQFIFQYYEEEERQRGNFPDRFSGHQFPNYSSELNVNALLLGDSALYLCASSLLARGSEQFFGPGTRLTVL.

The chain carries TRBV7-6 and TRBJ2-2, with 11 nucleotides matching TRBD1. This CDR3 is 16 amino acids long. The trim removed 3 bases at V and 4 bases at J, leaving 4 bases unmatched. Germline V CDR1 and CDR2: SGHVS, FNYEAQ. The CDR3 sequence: CASSLGQGDVTGELFF. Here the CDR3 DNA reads TGTGCCAGCAGCTTGGGACAGGGGGATGTCACCGGGGAGCTGTTTTTT.

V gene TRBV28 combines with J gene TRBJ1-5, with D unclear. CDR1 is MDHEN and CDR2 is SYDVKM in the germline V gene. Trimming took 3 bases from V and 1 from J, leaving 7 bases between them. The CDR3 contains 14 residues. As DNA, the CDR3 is TGTGCCAGCAGTTTTTTCGGAAGCAATCAGCCCCAGCATTTT. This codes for CASSFFGSNQPQHF. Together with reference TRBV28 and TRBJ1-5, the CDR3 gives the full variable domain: DVKVTQSSRYLVKRTGEKVFLECVQDMDHENMFWYRQDPGLGLRLIYFSYDVKMKEKGDIPEGYSVSREKKERFSLILESASTNQTSMYLCASSFFGSNQPQHFGDGTRLSIL.

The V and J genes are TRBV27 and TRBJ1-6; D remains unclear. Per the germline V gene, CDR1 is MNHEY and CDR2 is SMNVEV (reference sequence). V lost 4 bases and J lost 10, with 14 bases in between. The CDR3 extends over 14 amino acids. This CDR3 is CASSSLTLRSPLHF. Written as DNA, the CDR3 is TGTGCCAGCAGTTCCCTGACACTTAGGTCACCCCTCCACTTT.

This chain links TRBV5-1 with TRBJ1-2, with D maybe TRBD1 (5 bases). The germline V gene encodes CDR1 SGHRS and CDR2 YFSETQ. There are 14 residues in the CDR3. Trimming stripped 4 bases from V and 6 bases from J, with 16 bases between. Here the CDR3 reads CASSPLDSGDGYTF. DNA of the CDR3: TGCGCCAGCAGCCCCCTCGACTCGGGGGATGGCTACACCTTC.

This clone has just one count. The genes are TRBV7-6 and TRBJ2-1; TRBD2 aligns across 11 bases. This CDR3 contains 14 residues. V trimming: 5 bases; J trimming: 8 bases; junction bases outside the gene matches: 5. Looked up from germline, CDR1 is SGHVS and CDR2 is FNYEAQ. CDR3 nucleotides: TGTGCCAGCAGCATTACTAGCGGGGGCTATGAGCAGTTCTTC. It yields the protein CASSITSGGYEQFF.

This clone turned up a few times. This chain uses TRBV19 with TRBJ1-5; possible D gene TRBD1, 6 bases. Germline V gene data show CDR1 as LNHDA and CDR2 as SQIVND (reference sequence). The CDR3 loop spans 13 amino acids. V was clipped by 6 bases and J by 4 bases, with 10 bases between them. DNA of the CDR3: TGTGCCAGTAGGGACAGCTTGAATCAGCCCCAGCATTTT. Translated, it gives CASRDSLNQPQHF.

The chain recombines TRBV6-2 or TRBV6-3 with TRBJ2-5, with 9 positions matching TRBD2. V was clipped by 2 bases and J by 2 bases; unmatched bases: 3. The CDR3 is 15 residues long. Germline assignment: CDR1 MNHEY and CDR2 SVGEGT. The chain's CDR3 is CASSYLAGFQETQYF. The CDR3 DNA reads TGTGCCAGCAGTTACCTAGCGGGGTTTCAAGAGACCCAGTACTTC.

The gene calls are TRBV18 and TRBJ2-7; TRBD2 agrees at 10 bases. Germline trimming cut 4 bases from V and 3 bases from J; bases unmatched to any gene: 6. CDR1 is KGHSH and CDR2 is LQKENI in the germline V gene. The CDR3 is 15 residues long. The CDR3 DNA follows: TGTGCCAGCTCACGAGATAGGACTAGCGGCTACGAGCAGTACTTC. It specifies CASSRDRTSGYEQYF. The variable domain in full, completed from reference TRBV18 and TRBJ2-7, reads NAGVMQNPRHLVRRRGQEARLRCSPMKGHSHVYWYRQLPEEGLKFMVYLQKENIIDESGMPKERFSAEFPKEGPSILRIQQVVRGDSAAYFCASSRDRTSGYEQYFGPGTRLTVT.

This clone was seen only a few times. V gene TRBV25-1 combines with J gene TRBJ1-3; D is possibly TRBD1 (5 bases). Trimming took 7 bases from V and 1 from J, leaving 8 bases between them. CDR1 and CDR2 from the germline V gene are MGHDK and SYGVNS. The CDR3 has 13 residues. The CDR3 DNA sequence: TGTGCCAGCACAGGGCAGTCTGGAAACACCATATATTTT. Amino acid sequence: CASTGQSGNTIYF. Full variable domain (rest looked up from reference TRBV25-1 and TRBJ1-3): EADIYQTPRYLVIGTGKKITLECSQTMGHDKMYWYQQDPGMELHLIHYSYGVNSTEKGDLSSESTVSRIRTEHFPLTLESARPSHTSQYLCASTGQSGNTIYFGEGSWLTVV.

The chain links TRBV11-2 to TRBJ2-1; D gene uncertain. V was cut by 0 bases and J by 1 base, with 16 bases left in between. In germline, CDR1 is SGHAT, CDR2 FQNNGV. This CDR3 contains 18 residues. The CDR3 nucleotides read TGTGCCAGCAGCTTAGATGGCCGGTCCGGTAGGTCCTACAATGAGCAGTTCTTC. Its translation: CASSLDGRSGRSYNEQFF.

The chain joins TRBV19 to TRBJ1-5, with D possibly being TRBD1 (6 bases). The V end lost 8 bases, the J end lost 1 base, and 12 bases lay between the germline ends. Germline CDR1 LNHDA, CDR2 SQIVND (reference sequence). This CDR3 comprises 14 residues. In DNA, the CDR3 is TGTGCCAGTGAGGGGGGGGGCAGCAATCAGCCCCAGCATTTT. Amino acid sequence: CASEGGGSNQPQHF.

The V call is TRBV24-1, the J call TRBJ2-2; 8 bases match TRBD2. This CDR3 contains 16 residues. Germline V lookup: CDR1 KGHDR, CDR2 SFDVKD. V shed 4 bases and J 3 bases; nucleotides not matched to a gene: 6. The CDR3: CATSDPSGLHTGELFF. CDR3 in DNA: TGTGCCACCAGTGACCCTAGCGGGCTACACACCGGGGAGCTGTTTTTT.

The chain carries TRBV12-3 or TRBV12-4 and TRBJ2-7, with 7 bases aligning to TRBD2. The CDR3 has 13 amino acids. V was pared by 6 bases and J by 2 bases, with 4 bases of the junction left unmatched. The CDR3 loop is CASRTGRAYEQYF. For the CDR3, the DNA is TGTGCCAGCAGGACGGGGAGGGCCTACGAGCAGTACTTC.

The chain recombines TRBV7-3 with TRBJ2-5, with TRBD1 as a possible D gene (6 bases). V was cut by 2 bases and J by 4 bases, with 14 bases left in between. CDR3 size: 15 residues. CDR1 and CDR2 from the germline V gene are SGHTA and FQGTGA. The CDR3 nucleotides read TGTGCCAGCAGCTTAGGGGGCATGGAGGCAGAGACCCAGTACTTC. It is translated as CASSLGGMEAETQYF.

CDR3 amino acids: CASSKRQRRSNSPLHF. CDR3 in DNA: TGTGCCAGCAGCAAACGACAGCGGAGGTCTAATTCACCCCTCCACTTT. The gene calls are TRBV7-2 and TRBJ1-6, with D perhaps TRBD1 (5 bases). This CDR3 contains 16 residues. Germline CDR1 is SGHTA and CDR2 is FQGNSA. V was trimmed by 5 bases and J by 6 bases, leaving 17 bases between them.

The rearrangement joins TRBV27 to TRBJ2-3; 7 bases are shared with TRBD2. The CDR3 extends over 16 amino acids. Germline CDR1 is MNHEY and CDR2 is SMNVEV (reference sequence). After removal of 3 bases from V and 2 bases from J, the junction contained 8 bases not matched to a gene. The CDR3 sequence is CASSLWGGGITDTQYF. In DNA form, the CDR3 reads TGTGCCAGCAGTTTGTGGGGCGGGGGTATCACAGATACGCAGTATTTT.

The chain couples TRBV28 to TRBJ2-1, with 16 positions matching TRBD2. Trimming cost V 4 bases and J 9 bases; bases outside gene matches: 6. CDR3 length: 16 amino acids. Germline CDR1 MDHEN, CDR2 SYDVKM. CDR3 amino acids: CASSSTGLAGGIEQFF. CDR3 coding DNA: TGTGCCAGCAGTTCTACGGGACTAGCGGGGGGGATTGAGCAGTTCTTC. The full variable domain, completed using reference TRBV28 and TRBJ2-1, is DVKVTQSSRYLVKRTGEKVFLECVQDMDHENMFWYRQDPGLGLRLIYFSYDVKMKEKGDIPEGYSVSREKKERFSLILESASTNQTSMYLCASSSTGLAGGIEQFFGPGTRLTVL.

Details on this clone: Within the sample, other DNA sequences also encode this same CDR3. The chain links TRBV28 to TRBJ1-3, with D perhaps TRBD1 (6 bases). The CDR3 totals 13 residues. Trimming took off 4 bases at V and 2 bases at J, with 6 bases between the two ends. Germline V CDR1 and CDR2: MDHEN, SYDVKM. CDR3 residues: CASSSGAGNTIYF. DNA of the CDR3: TGTGCCAGCAGTTCAGGGGCTGGAAACACCATATATTTT.

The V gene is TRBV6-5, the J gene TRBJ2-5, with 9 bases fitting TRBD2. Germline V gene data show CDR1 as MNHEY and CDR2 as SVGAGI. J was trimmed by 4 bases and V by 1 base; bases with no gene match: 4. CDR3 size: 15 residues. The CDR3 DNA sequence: TGTGCCAGCAGTTACTTAGCGGGAGCGATAGAGACCCAGTACTTC. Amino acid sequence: CASSYLAGAIETQYF.

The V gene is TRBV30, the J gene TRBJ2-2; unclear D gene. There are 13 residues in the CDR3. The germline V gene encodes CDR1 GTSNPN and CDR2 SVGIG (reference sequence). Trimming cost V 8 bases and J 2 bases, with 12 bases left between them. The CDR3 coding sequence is TGTGCCCTTCGAACCCGAAACACCGGGGAGCTGTTTTTT. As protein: CALRTRNTGELFF.

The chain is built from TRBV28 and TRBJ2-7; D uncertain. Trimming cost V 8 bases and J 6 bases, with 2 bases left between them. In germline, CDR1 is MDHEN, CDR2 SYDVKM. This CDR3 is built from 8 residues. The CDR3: CASGEQYF. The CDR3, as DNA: TGTGCCAGCGGCGAGCAGTACTTC.

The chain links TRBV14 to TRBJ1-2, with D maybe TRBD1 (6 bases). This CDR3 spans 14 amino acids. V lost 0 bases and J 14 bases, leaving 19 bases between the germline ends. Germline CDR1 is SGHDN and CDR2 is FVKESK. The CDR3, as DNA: TGTGCCAGCAGCCAAGACTCCGTAAGGATCGGACAGACCTTC. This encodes CASSQDSVRIGQTF.

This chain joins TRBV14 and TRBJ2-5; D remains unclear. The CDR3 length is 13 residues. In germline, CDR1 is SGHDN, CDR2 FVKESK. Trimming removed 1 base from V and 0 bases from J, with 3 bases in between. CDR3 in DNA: TGTGCCAGCAGCCAAGTCTACCAAGAGACCCAGTACTTC. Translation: CASSQVYQETQYF.

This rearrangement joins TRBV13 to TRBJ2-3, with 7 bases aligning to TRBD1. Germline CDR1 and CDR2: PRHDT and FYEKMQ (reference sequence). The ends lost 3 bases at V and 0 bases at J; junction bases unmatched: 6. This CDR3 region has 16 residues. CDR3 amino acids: CASSLERGPSTDTQYF. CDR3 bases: TGTGCCAGCAGCTTGGAAAGGGGGCCCAGCACAGATACGCAGTATTTT.